The clone carrying this T cell receptor (beta chain) was found a few times. This record belongs to a study of blood T cell repertoires in COVID-19. Across the whole study: Sources were T cells, B-cell-depleted T cells, or PBMCs; the material itself was cDNA or gDNA.

Per the original data handling: The assay estimated nucleated cells by amplifying reference gene primers. The repertoire was sequenced with immunoSEQ multiplex PCR; TCRdb's copy has only in-frame clones and lacks some. V and J calls and clone size are given by that table; D and trimming were obtained from the DNA. The sample lists more than 200,000 clones, about 88% occurring once. Trimming at V came to 1 base and at J to 1 base, leaving 4 bases not matched to a gene. The germline gives CDR1 LNHDA, CDR2 SQIVND (reference sequence). This CDR3 has 16 amino acids. Followed over time, Seattle patients had been enrolled while infection was active.

The chain is built from TRBV19 and TRBJ1-5; 7 bases are a match to TRBD1. This sequence originates from a woman aged 60-70 years with COVID-19, enrolled during active disease. Source material: peripheral blood. CDR3 in DNA: TGTGCCAGTAGTATAGCAGGGGGGCTAAGCAATCAGCCCCAGCATTTT. Amino acids: CASSIAGGLSNQPQHF.